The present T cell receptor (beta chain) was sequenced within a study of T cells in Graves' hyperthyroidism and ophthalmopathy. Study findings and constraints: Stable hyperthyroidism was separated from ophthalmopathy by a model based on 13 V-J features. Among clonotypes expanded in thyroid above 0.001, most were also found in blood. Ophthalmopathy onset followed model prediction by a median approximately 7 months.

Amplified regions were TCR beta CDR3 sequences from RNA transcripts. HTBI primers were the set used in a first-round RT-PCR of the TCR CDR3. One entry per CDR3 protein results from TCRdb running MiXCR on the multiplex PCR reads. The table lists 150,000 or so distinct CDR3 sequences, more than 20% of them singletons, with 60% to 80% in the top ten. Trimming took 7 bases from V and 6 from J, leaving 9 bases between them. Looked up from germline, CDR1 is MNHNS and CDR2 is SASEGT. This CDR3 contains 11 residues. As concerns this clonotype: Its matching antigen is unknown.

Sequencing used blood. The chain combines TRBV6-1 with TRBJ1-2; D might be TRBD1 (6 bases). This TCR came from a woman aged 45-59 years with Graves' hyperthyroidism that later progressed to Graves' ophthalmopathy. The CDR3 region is CASKKGDGYTF. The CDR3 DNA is TGTGCCAGCAAAAAGGGGGATGGCTACACCTTC.